These 27 T cell receptor beta chains originate from one sample sequenced in a study of blood T cell repertoires in COVID-19. Profiling relied on immunoSEQ multiplex PCR, and the TCRdb table lists in-frame clones only, not all of them. Of tens of thousands of clones in the sample, 80% to 95% were seen once. The sequenced sample consisted of peripheral blood. These receptors were taken from a human donor with active COVID-19. The donor label of this sample is uncertain.

The V gene is TRBV19, the J gene TRBJ2-1; 13 bases are shared with TRBD2. The CDR3 covers 16 residues. The V segment lost 4 bases and the J segment 4 bases; nucleotides outside the gene matches: 4. Germline CDR1 is LNHDA and CDR2 is SQIVND (reference sequence). The CDR3 protein is CASSTGTSGEYNEQFF. DNA for the CDR3: TGTGCCAGTAGTACAGGGACTAGCGGGGAATACAATGAGCAGTTCTTC. Combining the CDR3 with reference TRBV19 and TRBJ2-1 gives the whole variable domain DGGITQSPKYLFRKEGQNVTLSCEQNLNHDAMYWYRQDPGQGLRLIYYSQIVNDFQKGDIAEGYSVSREKKESFPLTVTSAQKNPTAFYLCASSTGTSGEYNEQFFGPGTRLTVL.

CDR3 in DNA: TGTGCCAGCAGCTTAACGTTACTACAGGGGGCAGATACGCAGTATTTT. This gives the protein CASSLTLLQGADTQYF. The genes are TRBV7-3 and TRBJ2-3; 8 positions agree with TRBD1. Trimming took 0 bases from V and 4 from J; bases not matched to a gene: 6. Germline V gene lookup returns CDR1 SGHTA and CDR2 FQGTGA. The CDR3 runs to 16 residues. Drawing the rest from reference TRBV7-3 and TRBJ2-3, the complete variable domain is GAGVSQTPSNKVTEKGKYVELRCDPISGHTALYWYRQSLGQGPEFLIYFQGTGAADDSGLPNDRFFAVRPEGSVSTLKIQRTERGDSAVYLCASSLTLLQGADTQYFGPGTRLTVL.

The chain couples TRBV6-5 to TRBJ1-1; D is undetermined. Trimming took off 7 bases at V and 5 bases at J, with 14 bases between the two ends. Germline assignment: CDR1 MNHEY and CDR2 SVGAGI. CDR3 length: 13 amino acids. CDR3 sequence: CASTKSESTEAFF. The CDR3 coding sequence is TGTGCCAGCACCAAATCGGAGAGTACTGAAGCTTTCTTT.

The table lists this clone with a count of one. This sequence joins TRBV19 and TRBJ1-5; a possible D gene is TRBD1 (6 bases). This CDR3 is 13 amino acids long. V was pared by 8 bases and J by 4 bases, with 12 bases between. Germline CDR1 LNHDA, CDR2 SQIVND (reference sequence). The CDR3 spells CASLQGTNQPQHF. DNA for the CDR3: TGTGCCAGTCTACAGGGAACAAATCAGCCCCAGCATTTT.

This chain connects TRBV13 to TRBJ2-3, with TRBD1 identical over 8 bases. Germline V gene lookup returns CDR1 PRHDT and CDR2 FYEKMQ (reference sequence). The CDR3 totals 17 residues. Germline trimming cut 3 bases from V and 2 bases from J; bases unmatched to any gene: 10. The CDR3 DNA follows: TGTGCCAGCAGCTTTTCCCTGGACAGGGTCATCACAGATACGCAGTATTTT. As protein: CASSFSLDRVITDTQYF.

This chain connects TRBV7-9 to TRBJ1-2; D is undetermined. The V gene's germline CDR1 is SEHNR and CDR2 FQNEAQ (reference sequence). V lost 4 bases to trimming and J lost 4 bases, with 13 bases between them. This CDR3 contains 14 residues. The CDR3 sequence: CASSSDNSVYGYTF. In DNA form, the CDR3 reads TGTGCCAGCAGCTCCGACAACTCCGTCTATGGCTACACCTTC.

The V call is TRBV2, the J call TRBJ1-5; possibly TRBD1 for D (6 bases). The CDR3 sequence is 14 residues long. The ends were cut back, 4 bases at V and 4 bases at J, with 11 bases in the middle. Germline CDR1 reads SNHLY; CDR2 reads FYNNEI. DNA of the CDR3: TGTGCCAGCAGTGCGGACAGCTTAAATCAGCCCCAGCATTTT. This codes for CASSADSLNQPQHF.

CDR3 protein: CASRFSETGELFF. The CDR3 nucleotides read TGTGCCAGCAGATTTAGCGAAACCGGGGAGCTGTTTTTT. This chain joins TRBV12-3 or TRBV12-4 and TRBJ2-2; possibly TRBD2 for D (5 bases). This CDR3 contains 13 residues. Between the trimmed V and J ends, which lost 6 bases and 5 bases, there was a span of 10 bases.

This clone was seen only once. This chain uses TRBV5-1 with TRBJ2-7, with D maybe TRBD1 (6 bases). Between the trimmed V and J ends, which lost 3 bases and 4 bases, there was a span of 11 bases. The CDR3 length is 13 residues. Per germline, CDR1 SGHRS and CDR2 YFSETQ. CDR3 bases: TGCGCCAGCAGCTCAACAGGGAAATACGAGCAGTACTTC. Translating it yields CASSSTGKYEQYF.

The chain uses TRBV29-1 and TRBJ1-1; D perhaps matches TRBD1 (5 bases). Germline V gene lookup returns CDR1 SQVTM and CDR2 ANQGSEA. V was clipped by 6 bases and J by 5 bases, with 19 bases between them. The CDR3 has 14 residues. CDR3 region: CSVSILGGGTEAFF. The CDR3 DNA follows: TGCAGCGTCTCTATATTGGGGGGTGGAACTGAAGCTTTCTTT. Supplemented by reference TRBV29-1 and TRBJ1-1, the full variable domain reads SAVISQKPSRDICQRGTSLTIQCQVDSQVTMMFWYRQQPGQSLTLIATANQGSEATYESGFVIDKFPISRPNLTFSTLTVSNMSPEDSSIYLCSVSILGGGTEAFFGQGTRLTVV.

The sample holds one count of this clone. This rearrangement joins TRBV5-6 to TRBJ2-7; 8 positions agree with TRBD1. The trim removed 4 bases at V and 6 bases at J, leaving 12 bases unmatched. Germline-derived CDR1 and CDR2 are SGHDT and YYEEEE. This CDR3 region has 15 residues. CDR3 sequence: CASSPQLDREGEQYF. The CDR3 nucleotides read TGTGCCAGCAGCCCTCAACTGGACAGGGAAGGCGAGCAGTACTTC.

V usage is TRBV11-2 and J usage is TRBJ1-2; tentative D call: TRBD1 (6 bases). The CDR3 sequence is 14 residues long. Germline CDR1 and CDR2: SGHAT and FQNNGV. V was cut by 4 bases and J by 4 bases, with 13 bases left in between. The CDR3 DNA sequence: TGTGCCAGCAGCTCGAACAGGGATCCCTATGGCTACACCTTC. Encoded protein: CASSSNRDPYGYTF. Full variable domain (rest looked up from reference TRBV11-2 and TRBJ1-2): EAGVAQSPRYKIIEKRQSVAFWCNPISGHATLYWYQQILGQGPKLLIQFQNNGVVDDSQLPKDRFSAERLKGVDSTLKIQPAKLEDSAVYLCASSSNRDPYGYTFGSGTRLTVV.

The chain joins TRBV19 to TRBJ2-5; possibly TRBD2 for D (6 bases). CDR1 and CDR2 from the germline V gene are LNHDA and SQIVND (reference sequence). This CDR3 has 13 residues. Trimming removed 6 bases from V and 5 bases from J, with 13 bases in between. The DNA for the CDR3 is TGTGCCAGTAGGAGCTTGGGGGGTGAGACCCAGTACTTC. This encodes CASRSLGGETQYF. Variable domain in full (rest from reference TRBV19 and TRBJ2-5): DGGITQSPKYLFRKEGQNVTLSCEQNLNHDAMYWYRQDPGQGLRLIYYSQIVNDFQKGDIAEGYSVSREKKESFPLTVTSAQKNPTAFYLCASRSLGGETQYFGPGTRLLVL.

This clone was recorded a few times. V gene TRBV3-1 (or the pseudogene TRBV3-2) combines with J gene TRBJ1-4, with D possibly matching TRBD1 (6 bases). There are 16 residues in the CDR3. V lost 4 bases, J lost 3 bases, and 15 bases lay in between. Germline values: CDR1 LGHDT, CDR2 YNNKEL (reference sequence). CDR3 DNA sequence: TGTGCCAGCAGCCGAGGGACCCAGGGGCCTAATGAAAAACTGTTTTTT. Translating gives CASSRGTQGPNEKLFF.

V usage is TRBV28 and J usage is TRBJ2-4, with 10 bases identical to TRBD1. V shed 2 bases, J shed 6 bases, and the junction held 10 bases outside the gene matches. This CDR3 has 17 amino acids. Looked up from germline, CDR1 is MDHEN and CDR2 is SYDVKM. The CDR3 sequence: CASSLEGQGKFGNIQYF. The DNA for the CDR3 is TGTGCCAGCAGTTTAGAGGGACAGGGGAAGTTCGGAAACATTCAGTACTTC. Supplemented by reference TRBV28 and TRBJ2-4, the full variable domain reads DVKVTQSSRYLVKRTGEKVFLECVQDMDHENMFWYRQDPGLGLRLIYFSYDVKMKEKGDIPEGYSVSREKKERFSLILESASTNQTSMYLCASSLEGQGKFGNIQYFGAGTRLSVL.

The V and J genes are TRBV19 and TRBJ2-3; the D gene is possibly TRBD2 (5 bases). The V gene's germline CDR1 is LNHDA and CDR2 SQIVND (reference sequence). V lost 4 bases, J lost 6 bases, and 11 bases lay in between. This CDR3 contains 13 residues. The CDR3 is CASSTLGGDTQYF. The CDR3 coding sequence is TGTGCCAGTAGTACTCTTGGAGGTGATACGCAGTATTTT.

J is TRBJ2-1 and V is TRBV4-3, with 7 bases fitting TRBD2. The V gene end was trimmed by 4 bases and the J gene end by 5 bases; junction bases not matched to a gene: 8. The germline V gene has CDR1 LGHNA and CDR2 YSLEER. The CDR3 is 15 amino acids. The CDR3, as DNA: TGCGCCAGCAGCCCAATCCCAGGGAGGGACAATGAGCAGTTCTTC. Protein: CASSPIPGRDNEQFF.

This chain connects TRBV7-3 to TRBJ2-1; 8 bases are shared with TRBD2. CDR3 length: 18 amino acids. Germline lookup yields CDR1 SGHTA and CDR2 FQGTGA. V shed 5 bases, J shed 8 bases, and the junction held 20 bases outside the gene matches. The CDR3 DNA is TGTGCCAGCAGCCCCCGGGGGGGCGGGGCCTACATTAGCGATGAGCAGTTCTTC. It specifies CASSPRGGGAYISDEQFF.

V usage is TRBV29-1 and J usage is TRBJ2-3; 16 positions agree with TRBD2. Germline values: CDR1 SQVTM, CDR2 ANQGSEA. This CDR3 comprises 21 residues. Trimming removed 4 bases from V and 0 bases from J; junction bases left unmatched: 16. The CDR3 bases are TGCAGCGTTGTGGGGACTCAGGGACTAGCGGGGGGGTTAACTAGCACAGATACGCAGTATTTT. Residues: CSVVGTQGLAGGLTSTDTQYF.

This clone appeared a few times. The chain joins TRBV7-9 to TRBJ2-6, with D possibly being TRBD1 (6 bases). V lost 5 bases, J lost 0 bases, and 17 bases lay in between. The CDR3 sequence is 18 residues long. The germline CDR1 and CDR2 sequences are SEHNR and FQNEAQ (reference sequence). The CDR3 sequence: CASSRGQIRSSGANVLTF. As DNA, the CDR3 is TGTGCCAGCAGCCGAGGACAGATTAGAAGCTCTGGGGCCAACGTCCTGACTTTC.

The chain carries TRBV6-5 and TRBJ1-2; D is perhaps TRBD1 (6 bases). Trimming took 8 bases from V and 4 from J, leaving 14 bases between them. CDR3 length: 13 residues. Germline values: CDR1 MNHEY, CDR2 SVGAGI. The CDR3 bases are TGTGCCAGCGCAGGACAGTCGGGCTATGGCTACACCTTC. The encoded protein is CASAGQSGYGYTF.

V and J are TRBV5-1 and TRBJ2-3, with 9 bases that match TRBD2. The CDR3 covers 16 residues. The germline V gene has CDR1 SGHRS and CDR2 YFSETQ. Trimming cost V 4 bases and J 5 bases; bases outside gene matches: 11. Written as DNA, the CDR3 is TGCGCCAGCAGCCGCCTTGCGGGGGGGCTGAAAGATACGCAGTATTTT. It codes for CASSRLAGGLKDTQYF.

This rearrangement joins TRBV6-6 to TRBJ2-3; TRBD2 matches at 7 bases. The CDR3 totals 17 residues. Germline-derived CDR1 and CDR2 are MNHNY and SVGAGI (reference sequence). The ends lost 5 bases at V and 3 bases at J; junction bases unmatched: 14. As DNA, the CDR3 is TGTGCCAGCAGTCCAACGGGGGGACGCCCTAGAACAGATACGCAGTATTTT. Translation: CASSPTGGRPRTDTQYF.

J is TRBJ2-5 and V is TRBV4-3; 9 bases align to TRBD2. The germline V gene encodes CDR1 LGHNA and CDR2 YSLEER. Unmatched junction bases numbered 8, after V lost 1 base and J lost 5 bases. This CDR3 has 16 residues. The chain's CDR3 is CASSQVWRGGFETQYF. CDR3 DNA sequence: TGCGCCAGCAGCCAAGTGTGGCGGGGGGGATTCGAGACCCAGTACTTC.

The chain recombines TRBV9 with TRBJ2-1, with 10 bases matching TRBD2. CDR1 is SGDLS, CDR2 YYNGEE, per germline. Trimming at V came to 0 bases and at J to 0 bases, leaving 0 bases not matched to a gene. This CDR3 is 16 amino acids long. The CDR3 DNA reads as TGTGCCAGCAGCGTAGCTAGCGGGGGCTCCTACAATGAGCAGTTCTTC. This sequence encodes CASSVASGGSYNEQFF. The entire variable domain, with the rest obtained from reference TRBV9 and TRBJ2-1, is as follows: DSGVTQTPKHLITATGQRVTLRCSPRSGDLSVYWYQQSLDQGLQFLIQYYNGEERAKGNILERFSAQQFPDLHSELNLSSLELGDSALYFCASSVASGGSYNEQFFGPGTRLTVL.

The chain uses TRBV3-1 (or the pseudogene TRBV3-2) and TRBJ2-7; 12 bases agree with TRBD1. CDR3 length: 15 amino acids. CDR1 and CDR2 from the germline V gene are LGHDT and YNNKEL (reference sequence). Germline trimming cut 5 bases from V and 6 bases from J; bases unmatched to any gene: 8. This chain's CDR3 is CASSSPGTGGAEQYF. The CDR3 bases are TGTGCCAGCAGCTCGCCCGGGACAGGGGGCGCCGAGCAGTACTTC.

The chain employs TRBV27 and TRBJ2-7; the D gene is possibly TRBD1 (6 bases). With 3 bases removed from V and 2 bases from J, the gap between germline ends came to 8 bases. Germline assignment: CDR1 MNHEY and CDR2 SMNVEV (reference sequence). The CDR3 contains 13 residues. In DNA, the CDR3 is TGTGCCAGCAGTTTGGGGGCCACCTACGAGCAGTACTTC. It yields the protein CASSLGATYEQYF.